Below are 26 T cell receptor beta chains sequenced from a single sample in a study of identical twins. TCRdb independently ran MiXCR on the 5' RACE reads; one entry per CDR3 protein. The sample has about 210,000 distinct CDR3 sequences; roughly 10% are singletons. The sequencing input was memory (CD45RO+) T cells sorted from blood. Receptors were obtained from a woman under 30 in good health.

This clonotype was observed a handful of times. This chain uses TRBV3-1 with TRBJ1-2; D is ambiguous. The germline V gene encodes CDR1 LGHDT and CDR2 YNNKEL (reference sequence). Trimming removed 2 bases at V and 5 bases at J, with 9 bases between. CDR3 size: 13 residues. The CDR3 nucleotides read TGTGCCAGCAGCCAATCTATCGGGTATGGCTACACCTTC. Amino acids: CASSQSIGYGYTF.

The rearrangement joins TRBV3-1 to TRBJ1-2, with D unclear. Germline V gives CDR1 LGHDT, CDR2 YNNKEL (reference sequence). Trimming removed 0 bases from V and 6 bases from J, with 17 bases in between. The CDR3 runs 16 residues. The CDR3 region has the DNA TGTGCCAGCAGCCAAGAGTCGGGGTCGGGGTTTCATGGCTACACCTTC. As protein: CASSQESGSGFHGYTF.

This rearrangement joins TRBV7-8 to TRBJ1-1; D gene unclear. Trimming removed 5 bases at V and 3 bases at J, with 16 bases between. The CDR3 contains 15 residues. CDR1 and CDR2 (germline): SGHVS, FQNEAQ. The CDR3 sequence is CASSPLTVRDTEAFF. CDR3 nucleotide sequence: TGTGCCAGCAGCCCGTTGACGGTTCGGGACACTGAAGCTTTCTTT.

This clonotype was counted only a few times. The V gene is TRBV15, the J gene TRBJ1-1; TRBD1 might be the D (6 bases). The CDR3 has 12 amino acids. Trimming took off 9 bases at V and 10 bases at J, with 18 bases between the two ends. Germline-derived CDR1 and CDR2 are LNHNV and YYDKDF (reference sequence). DNA of the CDR3: TGTGCCACGAGGAGGGGGGTTACAGGAGCTTTCTTT. Its protein product is CATRRGVTGAFF.

The V call is TRBV7-8, the J call TRBJ2-3, with 10 bases aligning to TRBD2. With 6 bases clipped from V and 6 bases from J, the junction kept 6 bases outside the gene matches. Germline CDR1 and CDR2: SGHVS and FQNEAQ. This CDR3 comprises 14 residues. The CDR3 bases are TGTGCCAGCAGTAGCGGGAGGCCCCCCGATACGCAGTATTTT. Its translation is CASSSGRPPDTQYF. Full variable domain (remainder filled in from reference TRBV7-8 and TRBJ2-3): GAGVSQSPRYKVAKRGQDVALRCDPISGHVSLFWYQQALGQGPEFLTYFQNEAQLDKSGLPSDRFFAERPEGSVSTLKIQRTQQEDSAVYLCASSSGRPPDTQYFGPGTRLTVL.

CDR3 sequence reads: CSASHGAGGVDIQYF. CDR3 sequence (DNA): TGCAGTGCTAGTCACGGGGCGGGTGGGGTGGACATTCAGTACTTC. The gene calls are TRBV20-1 and TRBJ2-4, with D perhaps matching TRBD1 or TRBD2 (5 bases each). Germline CDR1 DFQATT, CDR2 SNEGSKA (reference sequence). V was pared by 3 bases and J by 8 bases, with 20 bases between. The CDR3 runs 15 residues.

This clonotype has just a few counts. The CDR3 sequence: CSAGQGAFPEAFF. The CDR3 DNA follows: TGCAGTGCGGGACAGGGGGCATTCCCTGAAGCTTTCTTT. The chain has TRBV20-1 and TRBJ1-1, with 12 bases lining up with TRBD1. V was pared by 6 bases and J by 6 bases, with 5 bases of the junction left unmatched. Germline lookup yields CDR1 DFQATT and CDR2 SNEGSKA (reference sequence). CDR3 size: 13 residues.

This clonotype has at least ten counts. The rearrangement links TRBV6-6 to TRBJ1-6, with no clear D. The germline CDR1 and CDR2 sequences are MNHNY and SVGAGI (reference sequence). The CDR3 is 12 amino acids. V dropped 6 bases and J dropped 9 bases, with 9 bases sitting between them. Here the CDR3 DNA reads TGTGCCAGCAGGAAGGAAGGTTCACCCCTCCACTTT. It is translated as CASRKEGSPLHF.

The table lists this clonotype with many counts. As DNA, the CDR3 is TGCAGTGCTAGTCCCGGGGGGGCCGTGGTAGATACGCAGTATTTT. It codes for CSASPGGAVVDTQYF. This sequence joins TRBV20-1 and TRBJ2-3; 8 nucleotides agree with TRBD2. V was pared by 3 bases and J by 5 bases, with 10 bases of the junction left unmatched. Germline V gives CDR1 DFQATT, CDR2 SNEGSKA (reference sequence). CDR3 length: 15 amino acids.

Ten or more counts support this clonotype. The chain has TRBV12-3 or TRBV12-4 and TRBJ1-5; TRBD1 might be the D (6 bases). The CDR3 runs to 15 residues. V dropped 5 bases and J dropped 4 bases, with 15 bases sitting between them. The CDR3 protein is CASSASTGTNQPQHF. As DNA, the CDR3 is TGTGCCAGCAGTGCTTCGACAGGCACAAATCAGCCCCAGCATTTT.

This rearrangement joins TRBV12-5 to TRBJ1-1; no definite D call. V lost 5 bases to trimming and J lost 4 bases, with 11 bases between them. The CDR3 has 13 residues. The germline V gene encodes CDR1 LGHNT and CDR2 FRNRAP. The CDR3 DNA follows: TGTGCTAGTGGTAGGAGGGATGGCACTGAAGCTTTCTTT. It codes for CASGRRDGTEAFF.

This clonotype came up many times. V usage is TRBV5-1 and J usage is TRBJ2-3; D uncertain. The CDR3 sequence is 11 residues long. With 2 bases removed from V and 4 bases from J, the gap between germline ends came to 2 bases. The germline CDR1 and CDR2 sequences are SGHRS and YFSETQ. The CDR3 nucleotides read TGCGCCAGCAGCTTTGCAGATACGCAGTATTTT. Encoded protein: CASSFADTQYF.

The chain recombines TRBV7-2 with TRBJ1-1; a possible D gene is TRBD1 (6 bases). The germline V gene encodes CDR1 SGHTA and CDR2 FQGNSA. There are 14 residues in the CDR3. V dropped 5 bases and J dropped 5 bases, with 15 bases sitting between them. The CDR3 coding sequence is TGTGCCAGCAGCCCGGACAGTGGGGGGACTGAAGCTTTCTTT. Its protein is CASSPDSGGTEAFF.

This clonotype occurred a few times. The J gene is TRBJ1-4, the V gene TRBV7-9; D ambiguous. The CDR3 totals 14 residues. Germline lookup yields CDR1 SEHNR and CDR2 FQNEAQ (reference sequence). Between the trimmed V and J ends, which lost 5 bases and 8 bases, there was a span of 15 bases. The CDR3 sequence is CASSPGWRKEKLFF. DNA of the CDR3: TGTGCCAGCAGCCCAGGTTGGAGGAAGGAAAAACTGTTTTTT.

This clonotype is medium-sized. The chain couples TRBV9 to TRBJ2-3; D tentatively reads TRBD1 or TRBD2 (5 bases each). Germline loops: CDR1 SGDLS, CDR2 YYNGEE. The V and J ends lost 4 bases and 5 bases respectively, with 17 bases between them. The CDR3 totals 15 residues. The CDR3 loop is CASSPVLRGGDTQYF. CDR3 coding DNA: TGTGCCAGCAGCCCGGTCTTACGGGGCGGAGATACGCAGTATTTT. The entire variable domain, with the rest obtained from reference TRBV9 and TRBJ2-3, is as follows: DSGVTQTPKHLITATGQRVTLRCSPRSGDLSVYWYQQSLDQGLQFLIQYYNGEERAKGNILERFSAQQFPDLHSELNLSSLELGDSALYFCASSPVLRGGDTQYFGPGTRLTVL.

The V and J genes are TRBV18 and TRBJ2-7; TRBD1 matches at 7 bases. V lost 3 bases and J lost 5; bases outside the gene matches: 4. Germline V gives CDR1 KGHSH, CDR2 LQKENI. The CDR3 runs to 13 residues. For the CDR3, the DNA is TGTGCCAGCTCACCTGACAGGGTCCACGAGCAGTACTTC. Residues: CASSPDRVHEQYF.

Regarding this clonotype: A much larger clone lies one base from this, so it may be a read error. The V and J genes are TRBV9 and TRBJ2-2; no clear D gene. The CDR3 runs to 14 residues. Trimming took off 2 bases at V and 4 bases at J, with 9 bases between the two ends. The germline gives CDR1 SGDLS, CDR2 YYNGEE. This CDR3 is CASSVAQSTGELFF. The CDR3 DNA is TGTGCCAGCAGCGTGGCACAGAGCACCGGGGAGCTGTTTTTT.

The sample holds a few counts of this clonotype. The V gene is TRBV6-2 or TRBV6-3, the J gene TRBJ2-4, with 10 positions matching TRBD2. The CDR3 is made up of 20 amino acids. The germline gives CDR1 MNHEY, CDR2 SVGEGT. J lost 2 bases, V lost 6 bases, and 19 bases had no gene match. CDR3 in amino acids: CASSVSSGRWNGGTKNIQYF. CDR3 DNA sequence: TGTGCCAGCAGCGTATCTAGCGGGAGATGGAATGGTGGTACCAAAAACATTCAGTACTTC.

The V gene is TRBV3-1, the J gene TRBJ2-1; 10 bases map to TRBD2. V lost 3 bases and J lost 9; bases outside the gene matches: 14. The germline V gene has CDR1 LGHDT and CDR2 YNNKEL (reference sequence). The CDR3 has 17 residues. CDR3 in DNA: TGTGCCAGCAGCCAGTTTGGTAAAGCGGGGGGGCCGGGTGAGCAGTTCTTC. Translating it yields CASSQFGKAGGPGEQFF.

V usage is TRBV19 and J usage is TRBJ2-2; 8 bases are shared with TRBD1. Germline V gene sequence: CDR1 LNHDA, CDR2 SQIVND (reference sequence). J gave up 6 bases and V 8 bases, and 8 bases lay outside the gene matches. The CDR3 length is 14 residues. CDR3 residues: CASRTGIFSGELFF. CDR3 bases: TGTGCCAGTCGGACAGGGATTTTTTCCGGGGAGCTGTTTTTT.

This clonotype was counted many times. The rearrangement links TRBV6-2 or TRBV6-3 to TRBJ1-3; D remains unclear. Per germline, CDR1 MNHEY and CDR2 SVGEGT. Trimming stripped 3 bases from V and 4 bases from J, with 10 bases between. The CDR3 loop spans 14 amino acids. The CDR3 DNA follows: TGTGCCAGCAGTTATGCCGAGCCCGGAAACACCATATATTTT. Translated, it gives CASSYAEPGNTIYF.

The rearrangement uses TRBV5-6 and TRBJ2-1; D ambiguous. Germline CDR1 is SGHDT and CDR2 is YYEEEE. This CDR3 is built from 14 residues. V was shortened by 2 bases and J by 4 bases, with 10 bases between the two germline ends. CDR3 amino acids: CASSFVSKYNEQFF. In nucleotides, the CDR3 is TGTGCCAGCAGCTTTGTCTCCAAATACAATGAGCAGTTCTTC.

This clonotype was observed a handful of times. This chain uses TRBV6-5 with TRBJ1-2; 8 nucleotides line up with TRBD1. CDR3 length: 15 amino acids. Germline loops: CDR1 MNHEY, CDR2 SVGAGI. V lost 2 bases and J lost 5; bases outside the gene matches: 7. This CDR3 is CASSYRRTGSYGYTF. The CDR3 nucleotides read TGTGCCAGCAGTTACAGAAGGACAGGGAGTTATGGCTACACCTTC.

This clonotype occurred a few times. The V call is TRBV30, the J call TRBJ2-3; 13 nucleotides line up with TRBD2. The CDR3 runs 16 residues. Trimming cost V 3 bases and J 3 bases; bases outside gene matches: 6. Germline CDR1 reads GTSNPN; CDR2 reads SVGIG (reference sequence). CDR3 bases: TGTGCCTGGAGCCTAGGACTAGCGGGAGCAACAGATACGCAGTATTTT. Residues: CAWSLGLAGATDTQYF.

This clonotype was found a few times. The gene calls are TRBV5-1 and TRBJ1-1; TRBD1 is a possible D gene (6 bases). The CDR3 is 15 residues long. Germline V lookup: CDR1 SGHRS, CDR2 YFSETQ. Trimming pared 3 bases from V and 0 bases from J, leaving 12 bases between. The CDR3 here is CASSSGQPLNTEAFF. The CDR3 nucleotides read TGCGCCAGCAGCTCCGGACAGCCCTTGAACACTGAAGCTTTCTTT. The full variable domain, in which reference TRBV5-1 and TRBJ1-1 provide the parts outside the CDR3, is KAGVTQTPRYLIKTRGQQVTLSCSPISGHRSVSWYQQTPGQGLQFLFEYFSETQRNKGNFPGRFSGRQFSNSRSEMNVSTLELGDSALYLCASSSGQPLNTEAFFGQGTRLTVV.

The chain couples TRBV12-3 or TRBV12-4 to TRBJ2-2, with 10 bases aligning to TRBD2. The J segment lost 1 base and the V segment lost 6 bases, leaving 8 bases of the junction unmatched. The CDR3 has 17 residues. CDR3 sequence reads: CASSSPRTSGNTGELFF. The CDR3 DNA reads TGTGCCAGCAGCTCACCTCGGACTAGCGGGAACACCGGGGAGCTGTTTTTT.